The 22 T cell receptor beta chains below all came from one sample that was sequenced in a study of molecular identifiers for immune sequencing clone quantification. TCRdb redid the calling of the PCR reads with MiXCR, one entry per CDR3 protein. The repertoire holds approximately 680,000 distinct CDR3 sequences, with over 25% as singletons. The sequenced sample consisted of naive CD8+ T cells from blood, with Jurkat cell RNA spiked in. Subset denoted: FACS-sorted CD8+CD4-CCR7+CD45RA+ naive T cells. The receptors stem from a human donor in good health. Some libraries in this study had Jurkat cell RNA spiked in.

Turning to this clonotype: This may be a read error, as it is one base from a much larger clone. V is TRBV7-9 and J is TRBJ1-1; possible D gene TRBD1, 5 bases. The CDR3 is 14 amino acids. V gave up 4 bases and J gave up 5 bases, with 14 bases separating them. The germline CDR1 and CDR2 sequences are SEHNR and FQNEAQ (reference sequence). The DNA of the CDR3 is TGTGCCAGCAGCTCCCTGGCGGGGGGTACTGAAGCTTTCTTT. Its protein is CASSSLAGGTEAFF.

This clonotype was counted at least ten times. At one of its ends the junction is not consistent with the germline gene, which may arise from a read error. The chain uses TRBV6-5 and TRBJ1-1, with D unclear. Germline assignment: CDR1 MNHEY and CDR2 SVGAGI. CDR3 length: 13 residues. In nucleotides, the CDR3 is TGCGCCAGCAGCTGGGCCTTGAACACTGAAGCTTTCTTT. This codes for CASSWALNTEAFF.

This clonotype appeared many times. This chain joins TRBV11-3 and TRBJ1-5; possibly TRBD1 for D (5 bases). Germline V lookup: CDR1 SGHNT, CDR2 YENEEA. The CDR3 contains 15 residues. The V end lost 4 bases, the J end lost 3 bases, and 13 bases lay between the germline ends. The CDR3 reads CASSCTTGTNQPQHF. In DNA, the CDR3 is TGTGCCAGCAGCTGCACAACAGGTACCAATCAGCCCCAGCATTTT. Combining the CDR3 with reference TRBV11-3 and TRBJ1-5 gives the whole variable domain EAGVVQSPRYKIIEKKQPVAFWCNPISGHNTLYWYLQNLGQGPELLIRYENEEAVDDSQLPKDRFSAERLKGVDSTLKIQPAELGDSAVYLCASSCTTGTNQPQHFGDGTRLSIL.

This clonotype came up many times. The gene calls are TRBV28 and TRBJ1-4, with no clear D. Trimming left V 3 bases short and J 12 bases short, with 14 bases between. CDR1 MDHEN and CDR2 SYDVKM come from the germline V gene. This CDR3 is built from 13 residues. CDR3 nucleotides: TGTGCCAGCAGTTTGTCCGGGTCCATAGAACTGTTTTTT. This gives the protein CASSLSGSIELFF.

This clonotype has only a few counts. The chain's CDR3 is CASSSQLQGPYEQYF. For the CDR3, the DNA is TGTGCCAGCAGCTCCCAGCTACAGGGGCCCTACGAGCAGTACTTC. The rearrangement links TRBV7-9 to TRBJ2-7; 7 bases line up with TRBD1. Germline loops: CDR1 SEHNR, CDR2 FQNEAQ (reference sequence). Trimming removed 4 bases from V and 2 bases from J; junction bases left unmatched: 8. The CDR3 sequence is 15 residues long.

To note about this clonotype: This clone may be a read error of a much larger clone one base away. This is likely a read error, given that the CDR3 carries no conserved phenylalanine or tryptophan at its end. The chain combines TRBV4-3 with TRBJ2-3, with TRBD1 matching over 8 bases. J was trimmed by 6 bases and V by 0 bases; bases with no gene match: 17. CDR1 is LGHNA and CDR2 is YSLEER in the germline V gene. The CDR3 loop spans 19 amino acids. CDR3 amino acids: CASSQDVRGRAGGLDTQYY. In nucleotides, the CDR3 is TGCGCCAGCAGCCAAGATGTTCGGGGTCGGGCAGGGGGCCTGGATACGCAGTATTAT.

This clonotype was recorded a few times. V and J are TRBV6-2 or TRBV6-3 and TRBJ1-5; no firm D call. Germline lookup yields CDR1 MNHEY and CDR2 SVGEGT. Trimming took 2 bases from V and 0 from J, leaving 14 bases between them. CDR3 length: 17 residues. The CDR3 DNA is TGTGCCAGCAGTTACACGGCAGGCCATTATAGCAATCAGCCCCAGCATTTT. Protein: CASSYTAGHYSNQPQHF.

The J gene is TRBJ1-1, the V gene TRBV4-3; D is possibly TRBD1 (6 bases). Germline values: CDR1 LGHNA, CDR2 YSLEER. This CDR3 has 14 amino acids. The germline V and J ends were trimmed by 3 bases and 1 base, with 9 bases remaining between them. The CDR3 is CASSHRTANTEAFF. Here the CDR3 DNA reads TGCGCCAGCAGCCATAGGACAGCGAACACTGAAGCTTTCTTT.

Concerning this clonotype: A read error may explain this, as a much larger clone is one base away. The chain recombines TRBV5-1 with TRBJ2-7, with a weak D call TRBD2 (7 bases). Germline V gene data show CDR1 as SGHRS and CDR2 as YFSETQ. This CDR3 contains 12 residues. The V end was cut by 5 bases, the J end by 9 bases, with 15 bases between. CDR3 bases: TGCGCCAGCAGTTGGACGGGGGGCGTGCAGTACTTC. As protein: CASSWTGGVQYF.

CDR3 amino acids: CASSSMGQGGAFF. In nucleotides, the CDR3 is TGTGCCAGCAGCTCAATGGGACAGGGAGGCGCTTTCTTT. The chain links TRBV7-2 to TRBJ1-1; 9 bases fit TRBD1. CDR3 size: 13 residues. CDR1 and CDR2 (germline): SGHTA, FQGNSA. Unmatched junction bases numbered 8, after V lost 4 bases and J lost 11 bases.

This clonotype was seen only a few times. The rearrangement joins TRBV6-6 to TRBJ2-1, with 10 bases aligning to TRBD1. Trimming took 1 base from V and 7 from J; bases not matched to a gene: 7. CDR3 size: 16 residues. Looked up from germline, CDR1 is MNHNY and CDR2 is SVGAGI (reference sequence). CDR3 bases: TGTGCCAGCAGTTACTTAGCCGGACAGGGGGAGAATGAGCAGTTCTTC. Translation gives CASSYLAGQGENEQFF.

The chain has TRBV18 and TRBJ1-4; D remains ambiguous. The germline V gene has CDR1 KGHSH and CDR2 LQKENI. V was clipped by 3 bases and J by 8 bases, with 16 bases between them. There are 15 residues in the CDR3. The CDR3 loop is CASSPEVADQEKLFF. The CDR3 nucleotides read TGTGCCAGCTCACCGGAGGTGGCAGATCAGGAAAAACTGTTTTTT.

This clonotype has ten or more counts. The rearrangement joins TRBV7-8 to TRBJ2-3; D is unclear. V lost 1 base and J 2 bases, leaving 16 bases between the germline ends. The CDR3 runs to 17 residues. Germline V gene sequence: CDR1 SGHVS, CDR2 FQNEAQ. CDR3 region: CASSLGSIRPITDTQYF. DNA for the CDR3: TGTGCCAGCAGCTTAGGTAGCATCCGACCCATCACAGATACGCAGTATTTT.

This clonotype was seen ten or more times. The CDR3 nucleotides are TGCGCCAGATGTTTCAGGGTGGAAATCGGCAATCAGCCCCAGCATTTT. It specifies CARCFRVEIGNQPQHF. The J gene is TRBJ1-5, the V gene TRBV23-1; a weak D match, TRBD1 (5 bases). TRBV23-1 is filed as an ORF, its function uncertain. This CDR3 spans 16 amino acids. Trimming removed 9 bases at V and 2 bases at J, with 20 bases between.

The gene calls are TRBV7-6 and TRBJ2-7, with 7 bases identical to TRBD2. J was trimmed by 0 bases and V by 5 bases; bases with no gene match: 7. This CDR3 region has 15 residues. CDR1 is SGHVS and CDR2 is FNYEAQ in the germline V gene. The CDR3 region has the DNA TGTGCCAGCAGCAGCGGGGAGGAGGACTCCTACGAGCAGTACTTC. This sequence encodes CASSSGEEDSYEQYF.

V is TRBV6-5 and J is TRBJ2-1; 9 bases align to TRBD1. This CDR3 has 15 residues. Germline V lookup: CDR1 MNHEY, CDR2 SVGAGI. V was clipped by 2 bases and J by 6 bases; unmatched bases: 5. CDR3 in DNA: TGTGCCAGCAGTTACGCCGCGACAGGGGGCAATGAGCAGTTCTTC. Amino acids: CASSYAATGGNEQFF.

This clonotype has just a few counts. A clone one base away is much larger, so this may be a read error. The chain is built from TRBV28 and TRBJ2-3; D is unclear. Trimming took 5 bases from V and 0 from J, leaving 9 bases between them. Germline values: CDR1 MDHEN, CDR2 SYDVKM. The CDR3 loop spans 14 amino acids. CDR3 DNA: TGTGCCAGCAGTGAAACTACAAGCACAGATACGCAGTATTTT. It is translated as CASSETTSTDTQYF. Using reference TRBV28 and TRBJ2-3 for the parts outside the CDR3, the full variable domain is DVKVTQSSRYLVKRTGEKVFLECVQDMDHENMFWYRQDPGLGLRLIYFSYDVKMKEKGDIPEGYSVSREKKERFSLILESASTNQTSMYLCASSETTSTDTQYFGPGTRLTVL.

This clonotype was seen only a few times. The chain couples TRBV12-3 or TRBV12-4 to TRBJ1-2; TRBD1 might be the D (6 bases). V was cut by 11 bases and J by 5 bases, with 15 bases left in between. This CDR3 comprises 12 residues. The CDR3 coding sequence is TGTGCCGCCCTGACAGGTCCTTATGGCTACACCTTC. Translated: CAALTGPYGYTF.

This clonotype was found a few times. This sequence joins TRBV15 and TRBJ2-1, with 8 bases aligning to TRBD1. Germline V gene lookup returns CDR1 LNHNV and CDR2 YYDKDF (reference sequence). V shed 1 base and J 9 bases; nucleotides not matched to a gene: 2. The CDR3 is made up of 13 amino acids. The CDR3 spells CATSRADRGEQFF. For the CDR3, the DNA is TGTGCCACCAGCAGAGCCGACAGGGGTGAGCAGTTCTTC.

This clonotype was detected a few times. A much larger clone differs by one base, so this may be a read error. The rearrangement joins TRBV28 to TRBJ2-7; D not resolved. Germline V gives CDR1 MDHEN, CDR2 SYDVKM. The CDR3 has 14 amino acids. With 5 bases removed from V and 3 bases from J, the gap between germline ends came to 14 bases. The CDR3 loop reads CASSTREELYEQYF. In nucleotides, the CDR3 is TGTGCCAGCAGTACCCGAGAGGAGCTCTACGAGCAGTACTTC.

The chain links TRBV10-2 to TRBJ2-7; D remains ambiguous. This CDR3 spans 13 amino acids. The ends were cut back, 2 bases at V and 3 bases at J, with 8 bases in the middle. Germline loops: CDR1 WSHSY, CDR2 SAAADI. CDR3 bases: TGCGCCAGCAGTGAGATCGGCAGCTACGAGCAGTACTTC. Translation: CASSEIGSYEQYF.

A remark on this clonotype: The junction differs from germline at one of its ends, possibly a read error. The chain joins TRBV3-1 to TRBJ2-7, with TRBD2 identical over 9 bases. The CDR3 is 17 residues long. Germline CDR1 LGHDT, CDR2 YNNKEL (reference sequence). The CDR3 DNA reads as TGTGCCCGCAGTCAACCGGGGGGGTGGACTAGCGTCGCCGCGCAGTACTTC. Translation gives CARSQPGGWTSVAAQYF.